The sequence of this T cell receptor (beta chain) was determined in a study of CD8 T cells in ankylosing spondylitis. This clonotype occurred many times. TCRdb reprocessed the 5' RACE reads with MiXCR, giving one entry per CDR3 protein. The profile covers about 240,000 distinct CDR3 sequences, with approximately 9% appearing a single time and approximately 7% taken by the ten largest. Input material: blood, either unsorted or a sorted T cell fraction (not recorded which). The receptor was derived from a male donor with ankylosing spondylitis or in good health (not recorded which).

CDR3 residues: CASSPIHRTTEAFF. CDR3 bases: TGCGCCAGCAGCCCAATACACCGAACCACTGAAGCTTTCTTT. This rearrangement joins TRBV5-1 to TRBJ1-1; D is unclear. V shed 4 bases and J shed 4 bases, with 14 bases lying between them. This CDR3 contains 14 residues. CDR1 is SGHRS, CDR2 YFSETQ, per germline.